The next 30 T cell receptor beta chains were all read from a single sample in a study of OX40 agonist ivuxolimab in advanced cancers. Clones were sequenced by immunoSEQ multiplex PCR, and TCRdb holds only the in-frame ones, with some missing. In the table there are about 69,000 clones, 80% to 95% of which are singletons. Specimen: CD4+ or CD8+ T cells sorted from blood, collected in a trial of the OX40 agonist ivuxolimab. These receptors were taken from an adult with an advanced solid tumor such as melanoma, head and neck, liver or kidney cancer.

This clone was picked up one time. The rearrangement uses TRBV4-1 and TRBJ1-4, with D perhaps matching TRBD1 (5 bases). The CDR3 spans 15 residues. Germline loops: CDR1 MGHRA, CDR2 YSYEKL. V dropped 1 base and J dropped 10 bases, with 16 bases sitting between them. DNA for the CDR3: TGCGCCAGCAGCCAAGTTAGGGAGGGGCGAGGAAAACTGTTTTTT. Translation gives CASSQVREGRGKLFF.

The chain has TRBV29-1 and TRBJ1-1; D call uncertain. The CDR3 totals 10 residues. The germline gives CDR1 SQVTM, CDR2 ANQGSEA. The V and J ends lost 7 bases and 2 bases respectively, with 5 bases between them. The CDR3 DNA sequence: TGCAGCGCCCAAAACACTGAAGCTTTCTTT. Amino acids: CSAQNTEAFF.

The rearrangement uses TRBV10-3 and TRBJ2-1; 12 bases fit TRBD2. This CDR3 comprises 16 residues. Germline trimming cut 6 bases from V and 4 bases from J; bases unmatched to any gene: 7. In germline, CDR1 is ENHRY, CDR2 SYGVKD. The CDR3 is CAIRSSSGRDYNEQFF. DNA for the CDR3: TGTGCCATCAGATCCTCTAGCGGGAGGGATTACAATGAGCAGTTCTTC.

The gene calls are TRBV6-5 and TRBJ1-3; TRBD1 might be the D (5 bases). V dropped 4 bases and J dropped 4 bases, with 17 bases sitting between them. Germline V gives CDR1 MNHEY, CDR2 SVGAGI. The CDR3 is 16 residues long. In nucleotides, the CDR3 is TGTGCCAGCAGTTTCGGACAATTTGGATCGGGAAACACCATATATTTT. It translates to CASSFGQFGSGNTIYF.

The V call is TRBV18, the J call TRBJ1-1, with D possibly matching TRBD1 (5 bases). CDR3 length equals 15 residues. Deletions cut 6 bases from V and 6 bases from J, with 20 bases between. Germline lookup yields CDR1 KGHSH and CDR2 LQKENI. The CDR3 loop is CASSPGGGELAEAFF. DNA for the CDR3: TGTGCCAGCTCTCCCGGGGGAGGGGAACTCGCTGAAGCTTTCTTT.

The genes are TRBV7-9 and TRBJ2-3; D perhaps matches TRBD1 (6 bases). The CDR3 spans 14 residues. Trimming removed 1 base at V and 5 bases at J, with 10 bases between. Germline CDR1 is SEHNR and CDR2 is FQNEAQ (reference sequence). In nucleotides, the CDR3 is TGTGCCAGCAGCTTAGTGGGGGCGCGAGATACGCAGTATTTT. Its translation is CASSLVGARDTQYF.

Notes on this clone: At the DNA level, this CDR3 is encoded by other sequences in the same sample as well. This sequence joins TRBV6-5 and TRBJ1-1; D is uncertain. CDR1 and CDR2 from the germline V gene are MNHEY and SVGAGI. The CDR3 extends over 14 amino acids. V lost 3 bases, J lost 1 base, and 9 bases lay in between. CDR3 nucleotides: TGTGCCAGCAGTTATCGGACGGCGAACACTGAAGCTTTCTTT. As protein: CASSYRTANTEAFF.

The rearrangement uses TRBV9 and TRBJ1-1; D ambiguous. Germline V gene lookup returns CDR1 SGDLS and CDR2 YYNGEE. Trimming stripped 2 bases from V and 0 bases from J, with 8 bases between. The CDR3 has 14 residues. CDR3 coding DNA: TGTGCCAGCAGCGTTTCCTCGTTGAACACTGAAGCTTTCTTT. Translating it yields CASSVSSLNTEAFF. The whole variable domain, remainder taken from reference TRBV9 and TRBJ1-1, is DSGVTQTPKHLITATGQRVTLRCSPRSGDLSVYWYQQSLDQGLQFLIQYYNGEERAKGNILERFSAQQFPDLHSELNLSSLELGDSALYFCASSVSSLNTEAFFGQGTRLTVV.

In regard to this clone: Mismatch with germline at one junction end may stem from a read error. CDR3: CVSSAGGPYEQYF. The CDR3 DNA is TGTGTCAGCAGTGCTGGCGGTCCCTACGAGCAGTACTTC. The chain joins TRBV25-1 to TRBJ2-7, with D unresolved. The CDR3 has 13 residues. Germline CDR1 MGHDK, CDR2 SYGVNS.

This sequence joins TRBV6-8 and TRBJ2-1; tentatively, D is TRBD1 (6 bases). CDR1 is MNHGY and CDR2 is SAAAGT in the germline V gene. Deletions cut 5 bases from V and 7 bases from J, with 18 bases between. The CDR3 length is 15 residues. The chain's CDR3 is CASSTKTGTGNEQFF. In nucleotides, the CDR3 is TGTGCCAGCAGTACTAAGACAGGTACCGGGAATGAGCAGTTCTTC.

The gene calls are TRBV5-6 and TRBJ2-2; 8 nucleotides line up with TRBD2. J was trimmed by 0 bases and V by 4 bases; bases with no gene match: 5. The CDR3 spans 16 residues. Germline lookup yields CDR1 SGHDT and CDR2 YYEEEE. The DNA for the CDR3 is TGTGCCAGCAGCCATACTAGCGGATCGAACACCGGGGAGCTGTTTTTT. This translates into CASSHTSGSNTGELFF.

This rearrangement joins TRBV9 to TRBJ2-7; 13 bases match TRBD2. Per the germline V gene, CDR1 is SGDLS and CDR2 is YYNGEE. V lost 0 bases and J lost 5; bases outside the gene matches: 23. This CDR3 comprises 22 residues. CDR3 protein: CASSVGPGQGTRLAGGYDEQYF. CDR3 sequence (DNA): TGTGCCAGCAGCGTAGGCCCGGGACAGGGTACCAGACTAGCGGGAGGTTACGACGAGCAGTACTTC.

This rearrangement joins TRBV6-6 to TRBJ2-7; D not resolved. CDR3 length: 13 amino acids. V dropped 1 base and J dropped 4 bases, with 8 bases sitting between them. The germline gives CDR1 MNHNY, CDR2 SVGAGI (reference sequence). DNA for the CDR3: TGTGCCAGCAGTTACTACCTAGGTTACGAGCAGTACTTC. Translating gives CASSYYLGYEQYF.

The chain uses TRBV27 and TRBJ1-2; weak D call: TRBD1 (5 bases). Germline V gene data show CDR1 as MNHEY and CDR2 as SMNVEV (reference sequence). Between the trimmed V and J ends, which lost 0 bases and 4 bases, there was a span of 15 bases. The CDR3 loop spans 16 amino acids. CDR3 sequence: CASSLSNDRKLYGYTF. The CDR3 nucleotides are TGTGCCAGCAGTTTATCAAATGACAGAAAACTCTATGGCTACACCTTC.

The chain joins TRBV11-2 to TRBJ1-5; no firm D call. The CDR3 length is 12 residues. Germline V gives CDR1 SGHAT, CDR2 FQNNGV. V lost 5 bases and J 1 base, leaving 3 bases between the germline ends. CDR3 sequence reads: CASSTSNQPQHF. In DNA form, the CDR3 reads TGTGCCAGCAGCACAAGCAATCAGCCCCAGCATTTT.

This chain's CDR3 is CASSLTETQYF. CDR3 in DNA: TGTGCCAGCAGCTTAACGGAGACCCAGTACTTC. The chain couples TRBV7-2 to TRBJ2-5; no definite D call. Trimming removed 2 bases at V and 5 bases at J, with 3 bases between. Germline V gene lookup returns CDR1 SGHTA and CDR2 FQGNSA. The length of the CDR3 is 11 residues.

The J gene is TRBJ2-3, the V gene TRBV4-1; 7 bases align to TRBD2. With V trimmed by 2 bases and J by 2 bases, 4 bases remained unmatched. The CDR3 is 15 residues long. CDR1 is MGHRA, CDR2 YSYEKL, per germline. In DNA form, the CDR3 reads TGCGCCAGCAGCCAACTAGCGGCACTCACAGATACGCAGTATTTT. Translation gives CASSQLAALTDTQYF.

A few counts support this clone. One end of the junction varies from germline; a read error may be responsible. This sequence joins TRBV19 and TRBJ1-1, with TRBD1 identical over 11 bases. The CDR3 covers 13 residues. Germline values: CDR1 LNHDA, CDR2 SQIVND (reference sequence). The CDR3 coding sequence is TGTGCCAGTAGTATCGGACAGGGGGCTGAGGCTTTCTTT. Translating gives CASSIGQGAEAFF.

The V call is TRBV28, the J call TRBJ2-5; the D is unclear. V dropped 7 bases and J dropped 6 bases, with 9 bases sitting between them. The CDR3 is 11 amino acids. CDR1 and CDR2 from the germline V gene are MDHEN and SYDVKM. CDR3 bases: TGTGCCAGCACCAAAAAGCAGACCCAGTACTTC. Protein: CASTKKQTQYF.

The chain couples TRBV6-5 to TRBJ2-1; TRBD2 aligns across 12 bases. The germline CDR1 and CDR2 sequences are MNHEY and SVGAGI. This CDR3 comprises 15 residues. The junction had 4 bases not matched to a gene; V was cut back by 6 bases and J by 4 bases. The CDR3 DNA is TGTGCCAGCAGGAGGACTAGCGGGATGTACAATGAGCAGTTCTTC. This encodes CASRRTSGMYNEQFF.

This chain joins TRBV30 and TRBJ1-4; 7 positions agree with TRBD1. Germline V lookup: CDR1 GTSNPN, CDR2 SVGIG (reference sequence). The V gene end was trimmed by 4 bases and the J gene end by 8 bases; junction bases not matched to a gene: 10. The CDR3 runs 14 residues. CDR3 in DNA: TGTGCCTGGATTCCGACAGGGATGAGAGAAAAACTGTTTTTT. Translating it yields CAWIPTGMREKLFF. Full variable domain (outside the CDR3, taken from reference TRBV30 and TRBJ1-4): SQTIHQWPATLVQPVGSPLSLECTVEGTSNPNLYWYRQAAGRGLQLLFYSVGIGQISSEVPQNLSASRPQDRQFILSSKKLLLSDSGFYLCAWIPTGMREKLFFGSGTQLSVL.

This chain joins TRBV2 and TRBJ2-4, with D maybe TRBD1 (6 bases). Trimming took off 6 bases at V and 0 bases at J, with 18 bases between the two ends. The germline gives CDR1 SNHLY, CDR2 FYNNEI. This CDR3 comprises 17 residues. The CDR3 nucleotides are TGTGCCAGCAGCTTAACCGGGACACAACTAGCCAAAAACATTCAGTACTTC. It is translated as CASSLTGTQLAKNIQYF.

The rearrangement uses TRBV2 and TRBJ2-3; tentative D call: TRBD1 (5 bases). The V end lost 6 bases, the J end lost 2 bases, and 12 bases lay between the germline ends. Germline V gene lookup returns CDR1 SNHLY and CDR2 FYNNEI. The CDR3 is made up of 14 amino acids. This chain's CDR3 is CASSRRQTTDTQYF. CDR3 DNA: TGTGCCAGCAGCCGCCGACAGACCACAGATACGCAGTATTTT.

The rearrangement uses TRBV4-2 and TRBJ2-3; 8 positions agree with TRBD2. In germline, CDR1 is LGHNA, CDR2 YNFKEQ. The ends lost 1 base at V and 2 bases at J; junction bases unmatched: 5. The CDR3 totals 16 residues. CDR3 loop: CASSQGLAGFTDTQYF. The DNA for the CDR3 is TGTGCCAGCAGCCAAGGTCTAGCGGGCTTCACAGATACGCAGTATTTT.

The chain carries TRBV7-7 and TRBJ2-3; 13 bases are shared with TRBD2. Germline V gene lookup returns CDR1 SSHAT and CDR2 FNYEAQ (reference sequence). The CDR3 is 13 residues long. The CDR3 DNA reads TGTGCTAGCGGGAATCGGACTAGCGGGAGGCAGTATTTT. This codes for CASGNRTSGRQYF.

The V gene is TRBV7-5, the J gene TRBJ2-7; the tabulated D call, TRBD2, remains unverified against the DNA. TRBV7-5 is reported as a pseudogene. The CDR3 has 15 residues. In DNA form, the CDR3 reads TGTGCCAGAAGCTTAGCCTACTGGAGCTCCTACGAGCAGTACTTC. Translating gives CARSLAYWSSYEQYF.

The chain employs TRBV6-4 and TRBJ2-3; D perhaps matches TRBD1 (5 bases). The CDR3 consists of 13 residues. Trimming stripped 2 bases from V and 5 bases from J, with 8 bases between. The germline V gene encodes CDR1 MRHNA and CDR2 SNTAGT. CDR3 sequence: CASSDQTGDTQYF. The CDR3 coding sequence is TGTGCCAGCAGTGACCAAACAGGAGATACGCAGTATTTT.

The chain carries TRBV5-1 and TRBJ2-7; TRBD1 aligns across 9 bases. Germline V gene lookup returns CDR1 SGHRS and CDR2 YFSETQ. Trimming took 4 bases from V and 4 from J; bases not matched to a gene: 12. The CDR3 is made up of 16 amino acids. CDR3 sequence: CASSLGSGTGRYEQYF. CDR3 in DNA: TGCGCCAGCAGCCTGGGATCTGGGACAGGGCGGTACGAGCAGTACTTC.

V is TRBV9 and J is TRBJ1-4; perhaps TRBD1 as D (5 bases). The CDR3 is made up of 15 amino acids. V was cut by 3 bases and J by 0 bases, with 9 bases left in between. Germline CDR1 and CDR2: SGDLS and YYNGEE. The CDR3 here is CASSADIATNEKLFF. DNA for the CDR3: TGTGCCAGCAGCGCGGACATTGCAACTAATGAAAAACTGTTTTTT.

The chain couples TRBV5-1 to TRBJ2-5; a weak D match, TRBD2 (5 bases). CDR1 SGHRS and CDR2 YFSETQ come from the germline V gene. Trimming pared 0 bases from V and 0 bases from J, leaving 6 bases between. This CDR3 has 14 amino acids. CDR3 amino acids: CASSLAGNQETQYF. The DNA of the CDR3 is TGCGCCAGCAGCTTGGCCGGGAACCAAGAGACCCAGTACTTC.